Below, one TCR beta chain is given with its context. Its antigen remains unidentified. Some clones are missing from TCRdb's copy, which holds only in-frame ones; the method was immunoSEQ multiplex PCR. The data show approximately 120,000 clones, roughly 90% seen once. The data derive from a study of T cell responses to AZD1222 COVID-19 vaccine. Notes on the study in general: As reported, nearly half of all spike-specific TCRs target variant regions that are unmutated. There were mostly white British donors and more females than males, and clonal diversity was possibly underestimated. Spike-specific TCR breadth and depth were elevated following two AZD1222 doses.

Unmatched junction bases numbered 5, after V lost 0 bases and J lost 8 bases. CDR3 length: 14 residues. Germline CDR1 reads MNHEY; CDR2 reads SVGAGI. The origin of this receptor is an adult in good health. V is TRBV6-5 and J is TRBJ1-2; 8 bases align to TRBD1. The sequenced sample was peripheral blood, obtained on day 0 of MenACWY control vaccination. The chain's CDR3 is CASSYSGTGLGYTF. The CDR3 DNA is TGTGCCAGCAGTTACTCTGGGACAGGTCTCGGCTACACCTTC.